This T cell receptor beta chain was identified in a study of T cell clonality in common variable immunodeficiency (dated by TCRdb to the mid-2010s). For sequencing, equivalent amounts of genomic DNA were input from CVID and control samples. For every sample, a 60 bp segment covering the rearranged TCRbeta CDR3 region was amplified and then sequenced. TCRbeta amplification used the immunoSEQ assay, a bias-corrected multiplex PCR with high-throughput sequencing. The authors' analysis ran thus. Each unique nucleotide sequence was treated as a clone and annotated with V, D and J genes, copy number and frequency. Sequences were labeled productive if in frame, and non-productive if out of frame or containing stop codons. Clonality was calculated from Shannon's entropy as previously described. The predicted amino acid sequences of productive clones were used to derive mean CDR3 Kyte-Doolittle hydropathy. Scaled V gene usage was hierarchically clustered using Manhattan distance and complete linkage with the R hclust function. To assess clone sharing by CDR3 amino acid sequence, 12 repertoires per group were resampled over 100 rounds. The repertoires were searched for 60 to 75 published EBV-specific TCRbeta sequences and a few hundred published CMV-specific TCRbeta sequences. After a couple of CVID samples that produced fewer than 10,000 sequences were dropped from the analysis, around 41 CVID repertoires remained. This is the immuneACCESS table as TCRdb keeps it, with only in-frame sequences that have V and J called. A part of the clones is gone; compared with another copy, unresolved V genes explain less than half, and the rest is unexplained. V and J calls plus clone size are reproduced from that table; the DNA served to infer D and trimming. Here the sample lists about 20,000 clones, none seen once only. 2.6% of the sample goes to the ten largest clones.

Standard criteria were used to diagnose CVID, namely serum IgG, IgA and/or IgM reduced below the normal range together with specific antibody deficiency. A total of 44 subjects (approximately 15 female and around 30 male; age range about 9 to 64 years, mean age roughly 40) were included in the CVID group. Both CVID patients and healthy controls were predominantly of Caucasian heritage. All CVID subjects had received replacement immunoglobulin therapy for at least one year at the time of study participation. At blood collection, none of the CVID subjects was ill or on immunomodulatory or immunosuppressive medication. Heparinized peripheral whole blood samples of about 4.5 to 8.5 ml were obtained from each donor. TCRbeta CDR3 repertoires were sequenced from genomic DNA of adults with common variable immune deficiency (CVID) and healthy adult controls. Diluted blood was density-centrifuged over Hypaque 1077 or Ficoll-Paque to isolate peripheral blood mononuclear cells. Genomic DNA was obtained from unsorted mononuclear cells through either Qiagen column purification or a centrifugation-based method.

Broad study findings and their caveats: Even though DNA input was the same, control samples had an average of about 89,000 unique sequences each, compared with roughly 30,000 in CVID samples. CVID TCRbeta sequences were reported to have fewer deletions and N-nucleotide insertions and to lack highly modified clones with 13 or more V deletions. It was noted by the authors that sequencing of the repertoires of T cell subpopulations would be needed to clarify the cause of the increased clonality in CVID. TCRbeta clonality was higher in CVID subjects than in healthy controls (t-test p = 0.018), and the increase was most characteristic of about a third of subjects. Correlations between repertoire features and clinical complications were limited by patient heterogeneity within the CVID cohort. CVID subjects shared fewer TCRbeta clones with each other than healthy controls did (p < 0.0001).

This clone has more than one count but fewer than ten. Its antigen is not yet known. The read ends 3 residues before the CDR3 terminus; that terminus is restored from the germline J gene. The CDR3 numbers 13 residues from cysteine through phenylalanine. Shown are 30 bases from within the CDR3, in frame from base 1. Taken from the germline V gene (reference sequence), the CDR1 and CDR2 loops are LNHDA and SQIVND. V is cut by 1 base and J by 5 bases, and the space between the germline ends is 8 bases. The chain joins TRBV19 to TRBJ1-1, with the D gene not confidently named. This TCR derives from a human donor with common variable immunodeficiency. Sequencing used peripheral blood mononuclear cells. Here the CDR3 is given as CASSIGRGTEAFF. CDR3 DNA (partial): TGTGCCAGTAGTATAGGGAGAGGGACTGAA.